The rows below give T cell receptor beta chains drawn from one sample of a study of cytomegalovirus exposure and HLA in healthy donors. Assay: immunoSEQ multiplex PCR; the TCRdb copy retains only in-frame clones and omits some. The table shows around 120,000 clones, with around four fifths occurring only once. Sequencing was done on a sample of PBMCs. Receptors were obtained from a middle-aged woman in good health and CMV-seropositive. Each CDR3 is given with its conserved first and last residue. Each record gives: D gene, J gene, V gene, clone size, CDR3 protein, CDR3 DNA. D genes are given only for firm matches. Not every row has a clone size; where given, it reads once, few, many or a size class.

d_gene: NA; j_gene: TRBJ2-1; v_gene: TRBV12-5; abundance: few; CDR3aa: CASGGAGDSYNEQFF; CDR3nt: TGTGCTAGTGGAGGAGCGGGGGACAGCTACAATGAGCAGTTCTTC
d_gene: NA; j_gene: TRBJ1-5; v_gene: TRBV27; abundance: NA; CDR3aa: CASSFSGEGQPQHF; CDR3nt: TGTGCCAGCAGTTTTTCAGGGGAGGGCCAGCCCCAGCATTTT
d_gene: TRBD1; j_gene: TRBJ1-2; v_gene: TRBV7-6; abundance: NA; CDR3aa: CASSQDRGLPYGYTF; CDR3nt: TGTGCCAGCAGCCAAGACAGGGGGCTCCCCTATGGCTACACCTTC
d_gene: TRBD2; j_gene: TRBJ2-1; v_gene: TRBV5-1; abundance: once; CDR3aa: CASSLVAAGGHGEQFF; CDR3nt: TGCGCCAGCAGCTTGGTGGCAGCGGGGGGGCATGGTGAGCAGTTCTTC
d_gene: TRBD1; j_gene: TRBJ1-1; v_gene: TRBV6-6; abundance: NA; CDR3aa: CASSTGENTEAFF; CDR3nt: TGTGCCAGCAGTACAGGGGAGAACACTGAAGCTTTCTTT
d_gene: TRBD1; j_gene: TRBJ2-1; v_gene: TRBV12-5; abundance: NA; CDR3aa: CASGRRQGAHHEQFF; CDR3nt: TGTGCTAGTGGCCGTCGACAGGGGGCGCACCATGAGCAGTTCTTC
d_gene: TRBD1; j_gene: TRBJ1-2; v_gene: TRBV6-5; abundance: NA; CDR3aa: CAVRRGQANYGYTF; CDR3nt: TGTGCCGTTCGGAGGGGGCAGGCTAACTATGGCTACACCTTC
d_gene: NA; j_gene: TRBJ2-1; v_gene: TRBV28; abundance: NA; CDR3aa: CASSYPQGLYNEQFF; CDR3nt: TGTGCCAGCAGCTACCCCCAAGGACTCTACAATGAGCAGTTCTTC
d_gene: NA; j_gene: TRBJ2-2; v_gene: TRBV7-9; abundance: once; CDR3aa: CASSPDTGELFF; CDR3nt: TGTGCCAGCAGCCCAGACACCGGGGAGCTGTTTTTT
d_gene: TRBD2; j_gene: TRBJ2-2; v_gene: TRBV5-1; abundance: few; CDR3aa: CASSLGGSGPRAGELFF; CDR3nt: TGCGCCAGCAGCTTGGGCGGGAGCGGGCCCCGGGCCGGGGAGCTGTTTTTT
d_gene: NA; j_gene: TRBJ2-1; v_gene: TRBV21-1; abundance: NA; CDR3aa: CASSKGGGSYNEQFF; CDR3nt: TGTGCCAGCAGCAAAGGTGGGGGGTCCTACAATGAGCAGTTCTTC
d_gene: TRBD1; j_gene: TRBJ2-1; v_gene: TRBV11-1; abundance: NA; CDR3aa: CASSPRTGGYNEQFF; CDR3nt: TGTGCCAGCAGCCCAAGGACAGGGGGCTACAATGAGCAGTTCTTC
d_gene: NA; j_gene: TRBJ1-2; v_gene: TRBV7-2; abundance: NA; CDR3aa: CASSLDRVAGYTF; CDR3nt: TGTGCCAGCAGCTTAGACAGGGTGGCTGGCTACACCTTC
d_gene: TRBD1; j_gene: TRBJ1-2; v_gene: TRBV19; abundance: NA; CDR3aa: CASSIDPGQGARANYGYTF; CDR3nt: TGTGCCAGTAGTATAGACCCCGGACAGGGGGCCCGAGCTAACTATGGCTACACCTTC
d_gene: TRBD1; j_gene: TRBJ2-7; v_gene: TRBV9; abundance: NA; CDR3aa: CASSEGTGLSYEQYF; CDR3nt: TGTGCCAGCAGCGAGGGGACAGGACTCTCCTACGAGCAGTACTTC
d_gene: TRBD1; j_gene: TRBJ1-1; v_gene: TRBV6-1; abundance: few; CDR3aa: CASSGGQGPKNTEAFF; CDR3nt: TGTGCCAGCAGTGGGGGACAGGGGCCTAAGAACACTGAAGCTTTCTTT
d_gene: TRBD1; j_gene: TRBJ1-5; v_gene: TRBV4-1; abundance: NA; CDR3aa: CASSRDRALNQPQHF; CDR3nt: TGCGCCAGCAGCCGGGACAGGGCTCTCAATCAGCCCCAGCATTTT
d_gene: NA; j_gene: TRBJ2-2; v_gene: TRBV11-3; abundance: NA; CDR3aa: CASSPGAGAGPGELFF; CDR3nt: TGTGCCAGCAGCCCCGGTGCGGGGGCGGGTCCCGGGGAGCTGTTTTTT
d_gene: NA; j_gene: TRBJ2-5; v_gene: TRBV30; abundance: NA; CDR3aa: CAWSVGASRETQYF; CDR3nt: TGTGCCTGGAGTGTAGGGGCTTCCCGGGAGACCCAGTACTTC
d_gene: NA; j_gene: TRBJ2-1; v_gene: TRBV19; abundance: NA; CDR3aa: CASSIEPVSYNEQFF; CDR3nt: TGTGCCAGTAGTATAGAACCAGTTTCCTACAATGAGCAGTTCTTC
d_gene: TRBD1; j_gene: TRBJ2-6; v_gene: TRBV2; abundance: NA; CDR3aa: CASIDRDRGFGANVLTF; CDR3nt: TGTGCCAGCATCGACCGGGACAGGGGTTTTGGGGCCAACGTCCTGACTTTC
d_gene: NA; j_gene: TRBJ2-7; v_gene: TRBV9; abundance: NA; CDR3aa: CASSVLLSGEQYF; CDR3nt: TGTGCCAGCAGCGTCTTACTCTCGGGGGAGCAGTACTTC
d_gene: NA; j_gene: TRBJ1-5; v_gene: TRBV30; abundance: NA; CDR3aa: CAWSVRPGLQPQHF; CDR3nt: TGTGCCTGGAGTGTACGCCCAGGGTTGCAGCCCCAGCATTTT
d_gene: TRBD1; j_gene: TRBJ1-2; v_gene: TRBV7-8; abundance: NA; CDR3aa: CASSLGQTNYGYTF; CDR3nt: TGTGCCAGCAGCTTGGGACAGACGAACTATGGCTACACCTTC
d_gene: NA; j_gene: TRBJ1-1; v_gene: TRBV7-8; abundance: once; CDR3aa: CASSLSGGEAFF; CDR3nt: TGTGCCAGCAGCTTATCGGGGGGGGAAGCTTTCTTT
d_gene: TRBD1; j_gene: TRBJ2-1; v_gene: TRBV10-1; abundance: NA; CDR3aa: CASSARQGPWANEQFF; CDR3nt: TGCGCCAGCAGTGCCCGACAGGGGCCTTGGGCGAATGAGCAGTTCTTC
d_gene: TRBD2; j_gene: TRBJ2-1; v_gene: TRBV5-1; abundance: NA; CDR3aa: CASSLDGTSGYNEQFF; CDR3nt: TGCGCCAGCAGCTTAGACGGGACTAGCGGATACAATGAGCAGTTCTTC
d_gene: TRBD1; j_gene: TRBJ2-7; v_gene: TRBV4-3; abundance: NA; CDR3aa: CASSQEGQGSEQYF; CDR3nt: TGCGCCAGCAGCCAAGAAGGACAGGGGTCCGAGCAGTACTTC
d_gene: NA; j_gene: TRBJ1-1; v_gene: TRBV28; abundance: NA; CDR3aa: CASSLRQPNTEAFF; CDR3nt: TGTGCCAGCAGTTTGAGGCAGCCAAACACTGAAGCTTTCTTT
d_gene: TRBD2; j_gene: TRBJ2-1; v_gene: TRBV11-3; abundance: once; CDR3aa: CASSLGGGDREQFF; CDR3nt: TGTGCCAGCAGCTTAGGGGGAGGGGATCGGGAGCAGTTCTTC
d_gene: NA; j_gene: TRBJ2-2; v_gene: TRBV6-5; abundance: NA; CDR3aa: CASKRQAQVGELFF; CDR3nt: TGTGCCAGCAAGAGACAGGCCCAAGTGGGGGAGCTGTTTTTT
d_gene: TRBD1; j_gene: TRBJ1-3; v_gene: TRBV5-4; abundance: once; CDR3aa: CASSWGTAFGNTIYF; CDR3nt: TGTGCCAGCAGCTGGGGGACAGCTTTTGGAAACACCATATATTTT
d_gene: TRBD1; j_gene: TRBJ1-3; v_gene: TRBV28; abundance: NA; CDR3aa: CASSFTQGTGYGNTIYF; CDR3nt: TGTGCCAGCAGTTTTACCCAAGGGACAGGGTATGGAAACACCATATATTTT
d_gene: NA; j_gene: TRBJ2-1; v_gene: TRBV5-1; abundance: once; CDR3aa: CASSLAQGWNEQFF; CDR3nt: TGCGCCAGCAGCTTGGCTCAGGGTTGGAATGAGCAGTTCTTC
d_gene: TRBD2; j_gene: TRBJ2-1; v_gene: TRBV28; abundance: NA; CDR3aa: CASSFASTSGYNEQFF; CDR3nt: TGTGCCAGCAGTTTTGCGTCTACTAGCGGGTACAATGAGCAGTTCTTC
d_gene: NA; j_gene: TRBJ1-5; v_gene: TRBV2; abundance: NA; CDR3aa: CASSATRGNQPQHF; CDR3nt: TGTGCCAGCAGTGCCACACGTGGCAATCAGCCCCAGCATTTT
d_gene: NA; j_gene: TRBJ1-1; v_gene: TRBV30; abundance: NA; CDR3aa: CAWSVKGGGNTEAFF; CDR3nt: TGTGCCTGGAGTGTCAAGGGAGGAGGAAACACTGAAGCTTTCTTT
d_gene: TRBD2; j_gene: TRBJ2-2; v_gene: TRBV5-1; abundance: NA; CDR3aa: CASSMGLAGGYSGELFF; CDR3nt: TGCGCCAGCAGCATGGGACTAGCGGGGGGCTATTCCGGGGAGCTGTTTTTT
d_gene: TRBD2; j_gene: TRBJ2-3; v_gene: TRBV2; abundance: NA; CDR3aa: CASSERGSGSKGTDTQYF; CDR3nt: TGTGCCAGCAGTGAACGGGGTAGCGGGAGTAAGGGGACAGATACGCAGTATTTT
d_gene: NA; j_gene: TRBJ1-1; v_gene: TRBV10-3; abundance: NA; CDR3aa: CAIDQGRDTEAFF; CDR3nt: TGTGCCATAGATCAGGGGAGGGACACTGAAGCTTTCTTT
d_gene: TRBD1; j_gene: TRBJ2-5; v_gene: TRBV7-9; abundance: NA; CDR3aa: CASTPGGQETQYF; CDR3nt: TGTGCCAGCACACCAGGGGGCCAAGAGACCCAGTACTTC
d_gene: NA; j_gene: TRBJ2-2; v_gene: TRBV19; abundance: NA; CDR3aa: CASSIPLGLSGELFF; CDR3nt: TGTGCCAGTAGTATCCCCCTAGGACTATCCGGGGAGCTGTTTTTT
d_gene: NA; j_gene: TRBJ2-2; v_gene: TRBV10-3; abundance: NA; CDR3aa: CAINRNTGELFF; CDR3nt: TGTGCCATCAACAGGAACACCGGGGAGCTGTTTTTT
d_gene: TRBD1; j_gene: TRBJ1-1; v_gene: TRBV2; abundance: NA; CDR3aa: CASSEWDRALLNTEAFF; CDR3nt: TGTGCCAGCAGTGAATGGGACAGGGCCCTTTTGAACACTGAAGCTTTCTTT
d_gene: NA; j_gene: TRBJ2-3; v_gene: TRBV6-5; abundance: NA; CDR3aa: CASSAVSTDTQYF; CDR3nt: TGTGCCAGCAGTGCAGTGAGCACAGATACGCAGTATTTT
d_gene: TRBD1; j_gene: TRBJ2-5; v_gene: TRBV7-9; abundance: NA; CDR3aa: CASSLAGGQGGLETQYF; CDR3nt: TGTGCCAGCAGCTTAGCGGGGGGACAGGGGGGACTGGAGACCCAGTACTTC
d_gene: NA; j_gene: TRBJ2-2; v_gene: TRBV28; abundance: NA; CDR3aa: CASSVAGALTGELFF; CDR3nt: TGTGCCAGCAGTGTAGCTGGGGCACTCACCGGGGAGCTGTTTTTT
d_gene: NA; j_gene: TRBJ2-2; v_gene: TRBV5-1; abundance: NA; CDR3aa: CASSLRAGTNTGELFF; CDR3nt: TGCGCCAGCAGCTTGAGGGCGGGAACGAACACCGGGGAGCTGTTTTTT
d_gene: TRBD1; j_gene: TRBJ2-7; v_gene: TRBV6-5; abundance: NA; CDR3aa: CASSYEGADPYEQYF; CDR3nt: TGTGCCAGCAGTTACGAGGGGGCGGATCCCTACGAGCAGTACTTC
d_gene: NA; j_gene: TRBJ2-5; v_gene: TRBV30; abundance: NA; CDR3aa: CAWSTGQRETQYF; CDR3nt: TGTGCCTGGAGTACCGGACAGAGAGAGACCCAGTACTTC
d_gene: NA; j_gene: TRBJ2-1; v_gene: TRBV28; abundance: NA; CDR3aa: CASSPSLRGNEQFF; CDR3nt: TGTGCCAGCAGTCCATCTTTAAGAGGCAATGAGCAGTTCTTC
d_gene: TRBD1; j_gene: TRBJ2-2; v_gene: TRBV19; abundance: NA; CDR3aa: CASSIDFVTRQGNTGELFF; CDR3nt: TGTGCCAGTAGTATAGATTTTGTCACGAGACAGGGAAACACCGGGGAGCTGTTTTTT